This TCR beta chain came from a study of response to subunit inactivated influenza vaccine. Findings and caveats of the study: The authors put forward the suggestion that each seasonal influenza vaccination may bring in only a limited number of new T cells.

TCRdb called the RT-PCR reads again in MiXCR, with one record for every CDR3 protein. Here the sample spans some 500,000 distinct CDR3 sequences, roughly 13% being singletons. The CDR3 has 11 residues. V lost 6 bases and J lost 7, with 7 bases in between. There are many counts of this clonotype. What it recognizes is unknown. The receptor was derived from a man aged 45-65 years who received an inactivated influenza vaccine. The sample was PBMCs from blood, taken roughly 6 weeks after vaccination. The V call is TRBV12-3 or TRBV12-4, the J call TRBJ2-1, with D hard to call. The chain's CDR3 is CASRLRNEQFF. The CDR3 nucleotides are TGTGCCAGCAGACTCAGAAATGAGCAGTTCTTC.